This TCR beta chain was found in a study of cytomegalovirus exposure and HLA in healthy donors. Points from the study as a whole: A few V segments could not be told apart, such as TRBV6-2 and TRBV6-3, and were left out.

The PCR was carried out with 60 Vbeta primers and 13 Jbeta primers. TCRdb's copy holds only in-frame clones and misses some; the assay was immunoSEQ multiplex PCR. This table holds fewer than 200,000 clones, around 64% found once. The length of the CDR3 is 12 residues. Germline assignment: CDR1 MNHEY and CDR2 SVGAGI. V shed 6 bases and J 3 bases; nucleotides not matched to a gene: 1. With respect to this clone: Its specificity is not known.

This receptor was taken from a woman aged 25-40 years in good health and CMV-seronegative. The chain combines TRBV6-5 with TRBJ2-7, with TRBD1 identical over 8 bases. Sequencing used PBMCs. The CDR3 nucleotides read TGTGCCAGCAGCACAGGGGGCTACGAGCAGTACTTC. Protein product: CASSTGGYEQYF.